The 21 T cell receptor beta chains reported below all come from one sample, sequenced in a study of blood T cell repertoires in COVID-19. Sequencing used immunoSEQ multiplex PCR; TCRdb keeps in-frame clones, though not all of them. Here the sample spans some 300,000 clones, over 80% being singletons. Sequencing input: peripheral blood. The receptors here all came from a woman in her forties or fifties with COVID-19, enrolled during active disease.

The chain recombines TRBV19 with TRBJ2-5; 8 nucleotides match TRBD2. This CDR3 comprises 12 residues. Germline-derived CDR1 and CDR2 are LNHDA and SQIVND (reference sequence). The V gene end was trimmed by 2 bases and the J gene end by 14 bases; junction bases not matched to a gene: 7. The DNA for the CDR3 is TGTGCCAGTAGTATACGGGAGGGTCGCCAATACTTC. Translated: CASSIREGRQYF.

The V and J genes are TRBV7-9 and TRBJ1-1; D uncertain. CDR3 length equals 15 residues. The V end lost 7 bases, the J end lost 3 bases, and 18 bases lay between the germline ends. CDR1 and CDR2 from the germline V gene are SEHNR and FQNEAQ (reference sequence). The CDR3 reads CASTAPHALDTEAFF. Here the CDR3 DNA reads TGTGCCAGCACTGCCCCCCACGCGCTAGACACTGAAGCTTTCTTT.

The genes are TRBV18 and TRBJ1-5; the match to TRBD1 covers 8 bases. Germline V gene sequence: CDR1 KGHSH, CDR2 LQKENI. CDR3 length: 16 residues. V shed 5 bases, J shed 3 bases, and the junction held 9 bases outside the gene matches. The CDR3 DNA sequence: TGTGCCAGCTCATCTAAGACAGGGGCCTTCAATCAGCCCCAGCATTTT. It specifies CASSSKTGAFNQPQHF.

This clone has only one observation. The gene calls are TRBV5-1 and TRBJ1-3; the D gene is possibly TRBD1 (5 bases). V was trimmed by 2 bases and J by 0 bases, leaving 15 bases between them. This CDR3 has 17 amino acids. Germline V CDR1 and CDR2: SGHRS, YFSETQ. DNA for the CDR3: TGCGCCAGCAGCTTAGGGGCAGGGAAATTCTCTGGAAACACCATATATTTT. It is translated as CASSLGAGKFSGNTIYF.

There are many counts of this clone. The sample contains more than one DNA sequence encoding this CDR3. The chain is built from TRBV25-1 and TRBJ1-2; D is unresolved. The V end was cut by 3 bases, the J end by 5 bases, with 7 bases between. The V gene's germline CDR1 is MGHDK and CDR2 SYGVNS. This CDR3 spans 12 amino acids. The CDR3 loop reads CASSDGGYGYTF. The DNA for the CDR3 is TGTGCCAGCAGTGACGGAGGGTATGGCTACACCTTC.

CDR3 region: CASSQARTANTGELFF. CDR3 nucleotide sequence: TGTGCCAGCAGCCAAGCCCGGACAGCTAACACCGGGGAGCTGTTTTTT. The genes are TRBV3-1 (or the pseudogene TRBV3-2) and TRBJ2-2; D is possibly TRBD1 (6 bases). The CDR3 consists of 16 residues. CDR1 is LGHDT, CDR2 YNNKEL, per germline (reference sequence). Between the trimmed V and J ends, which lost 1 base and 2 bases, there was a span of 11 bases.

The chain carries TRBV19 and TRBJ1-4, with TRBD1 identical over 10 bases. The germline gives CDR1 LNHDA, CDR2 SQIVND (reference sequence). V lost 3 bases to trimming and J lost 5 bases; unmatched junction nucleotides: 0. The CDR3 runs 14 residues. The DNA for the CDR3 is TGTGCCAGTAGTATGGGACAGGGGAATGAAAAACTGTTTTTT. It yields the protein CASSMGQGNEKLFF.

This chain uses TRBV12-5 with TRBJ1-5; the match to TRBD1 covers 9 bases. This CDR3 contains 15 residues. V was pared by 6 bases and J by 5 bases, with 8 bases of the junction left unmatched. Germline V gives CDR1 LGHNT, CDR2 FRNRAP. CDR3 sequence: CASGMGQGRDQPQHF. The CDR3 DNA is TGTGCTAGTGGCATGGGACAGGGACGGGATCAGCCCCAGCATTTT.

This chain connects TRBV10-1 to TRBJ1-2, with D unclear. V lost 3 bases and J 0 bases, leaving 5 bases between the germline ends. There are 13 residues in the CDR3. Germline values: CDR1 WNHNN, CDR2 SYGVQD (reference sequence). In DNA, the CDR3 is TGCGCCAGCAGTGATCGTGCTAACTATGGCTACACCTTC. Protein sequence: CASSDRANYGYTF.

The CDR3 DNA reads as TGTGCCACCAGCAATCTGCTAGTCCCAGATACGCAGTATTTT. Translated, it gives CATSNLLVPDTQYF. The J gene is TRBJ2-3, the V gene TRBV15; D is unresolved. The V gene's germline CDR1 is LNHNV and CDR2 YYDKDF (reference sequence). The CDR3 has 14 amino acids. V was trimmed by 4 bases and J by 4 bases, leaving 12 bases between them. Full variable domain (rest looked up from reference TRBV15 and TRBJ2-3): DAMVIQNPRYQVTQFGKPVTLSCSQTLNHNVMYWYQQKSSQAPKLLFHYYDKDFNNEADTPDNFQSRRPNTSFCFLDIRSPGLGDTAMYLCATSNLLVPDTQYFGPGTRLTVL.

The rearrangement uses TRBV7-8 and TRBJ2-7, with D tentatively TRBD1 (7 bases). The CDR3 contains 16 residues. From germline, CDR1 is SGHVS and CDR2 FQNEAQ. V gave up 2 bases and J gave up 2 bases, with 16 bases separating them. CDR3 loop: CASSLPDREVPYEQYF. The CDR3 region has the DNA TGTGCCAGCAGCTTACCCGACAGGGAGGTCCCCTACGAGCAGTACTTC.

This chain uses TRBV29-1 with TRBJ1-2, with a tentative D call TRBD1 (6 bases). CDR3 length: 16 residues. The V end lost 2 bases, the J end lost 4 bases, and 20 bases lay between the germline ends. Germline V gene lookup returns CDR1 SQVTM and CDR2 ANQGSEA. The CDR3 loop reads CSVEPEQGFSFYGYTF. The CDR3 coding sequence is TGCAGCGTTGAACCCGAACAGGGTTTTTCCTTCTATGGCTACACCTTC. Full variable domain (missing parts from reference TRBV29-1 and TRBJ1-2): SAVISQKPSRDICQRGTSLTIQCQVDSQVTMMFWYRQQPGQSLTLIATANQGSEATYESGFVIDKFPISRPNLTFSTLTVSNMSPEDSSIYLCSVEPEQGFSFYGYTFGSGTRLTVV.

In this sample, this clone turned up once. This chain joins TRBV3-1 (or the pseudogene TRBV3-2) and TRBJ2-2; 9 bases agree with TRBD1. V was clipped by 4 bases and J by 3 bases; unmatched bases: 3. Looked up from germline, CDR1 is LGHDT and CDR2 is YNNKEL (reference sequence). This CDR3 comprises 15 residues. CDR3 residues: CASSLGTGYTGELFF. CDR3 nucleotide sequence: TGTGCCAGCAGCCTTGGGACAGGGTACACCGGGGAGCTGTTTTTT.

V gene TRBV30 combines with J gene TRBJ1-5, with TRBD1 identical over 7 bases. The CDR3 has 13 residues. CDR1 is GTSNPN and CDR2 is SVGIG in the germline V gene (reference sequence). The ends lost 8 bases at V and 0 bases at J; junction bases unmatched: 4. CDR3 residues: CALGTDSNQPQHF. The CDR3 nucleotides are TGTGCCCTAGGGACAGATAGCAATCAGCCCCAGCATTTT.

V gene TRBV29-1 combines with J gene TRBJ1-2; D uncertain. V lost 2 bases to trimming and J lost 8 bases, with 15 bases between them. CDR1 and CDR2 from the germline V gene are SQVTM and ANQGSEA. This CDR3 region has 13 residues. This CDR3 is CSVETRGIYGYTF. For the CDR3, the DNA is TGCAGCGTTGAAACCCGCGGCATTTACGGCTACACCTTC.

The gene calls are TRBV11-2 and TRBJ2-7; the D gene is possibly TRBD2 (6 bases). From germline, CDR1 is SGHAT and CDR2 FQNNGV. The CDR3 runs to 15 residues. Trimming took off 5 bases at V and 0 bases at J, with 14 bases between the two ends. DNA of the CDR3: TGTGCCAGCAGCCCAGTAGCGGTCAGCTCCTACGAGCAGTACTTC. Encoded protein: CASSPVAVSSYEQYF.

This clone came up once. The chain carries TRBV5-4 and TRBJ2-5, with D possibly being TRBD1 (6 bases). CDR3 length: 15 amino acids. The germline V and J ends were trimmed by 5 bases and 3 bases, with 17 bases remaining between them. Germline V gene data show CDR1 as SGHNT and CDR2 as YYREEE (reference sequence). The DNA for the CDR3 is TGTGCCAGCAGACAGAATACCGGGACAAAAGAGACCCAGTACTTC. This sequence encodes CASRQNTGTKETQYF.

This clone was counted only a few times. This chain's CDR3 is CASSQSGTGSNQPQHF. CDR3 nucleotides: TGTGCCAGCAGCCAATCCGGGACAGGGAGCAATCAGCCCCAGCATTTT. The chain employs TRBV4-2 and TRBJ1-5; 9 bases line up with TRBD1. CDR1 LGHNA and CDR2 YNFKEQ come from the germline V gene. CDR3 size: 16 residues. Unmatched junction bases numbered 3, after V lost 2 bases and J lost 1 base.

The V call is TRBV6-5, the J call TRBJ2-2; tentative D call: TRBD2 (6 bases). The CDR3 extends over 16 amino acids. Trimming shortened V by 2 bases and J by 4 bases, and 14 bases separated the two germline ends. CDR1 and CDR2 from the germline V gene are MNHEY and SVGAGI. The CDR3 DNA is TGTGCCAGCAGTTACCGGAGCGGGCGGATCACCGGGGAGCTGTTTTTT. Translated: CASSYRSGRITGELFF.

This clone was recorded a few times. The chain is built from TRBV5-4 and TRBJ1-2; unclear D gene. This CDR3 has 15 residues. From germline, CDR1 is SGHNT and CDR2 YYREEE (reference sequence). Trimming removed 1 base from V and 5 bases from J, with 15 bases in between. CDR3 protein: CASSLKGGLWYGYTF. The CDR3 coding sequence is TGTGCCAGCAGCTTGAAGGGAGGCCTGTGGTATGGCTACACCTTC.

The genes are TRBV19 and TRBJ2-1, with TRBD2 identical over 8 bases. From germline, CDR1 is LNHDA and CDR2 SQIVND (reference sequence). The V segment lost 5 bases and the J segment 8 bases; nucleotides outside the gene matches: 11. The CDR3 loop spans 15 amino acids. The CDR3 reads CASSPEAGVSHEQFF. CDR3 nucleotide sequence: TGTGCCAGTAGTCCAGAAGCGGGAGTTTCCCATGAGCAGTTCTTC.